This T cell receptor beta chain is drawn from a study of cytomegalovirus exposure and HLA in healthy donors. This CDR3 spans 19 amino acids. Trimming removed 7 bases from V and 6 bases from J; junction bases left unmatched: 17. Germline-derived CDR1 and CDR2 are MDHEN and SYDVKM. PCR amplification relied on 60 Vbeta primers (plus 13 Jbeta primers). Some clones are missing from TCRdb's copy, which holds only in-frame ones; the method was immunoSEQ multiplex PCR. The profile shows about 91,000 clones, roughly 78% of them singletons. The sequence derives from a male donor in good health and CMV-seropositive. Source material: PBMCs. The genes are TRBV28 and TRBJ2-1, with 14 nucleotides matching TRBD2. The CDR3 DNA sequence: TGTGCCAGCATACTCACGGGACTAGCGGGAGCTTGGGGCATCAATGAGCAGTTCTTC. It specifies CASILTGLAGAWGINEQFF.